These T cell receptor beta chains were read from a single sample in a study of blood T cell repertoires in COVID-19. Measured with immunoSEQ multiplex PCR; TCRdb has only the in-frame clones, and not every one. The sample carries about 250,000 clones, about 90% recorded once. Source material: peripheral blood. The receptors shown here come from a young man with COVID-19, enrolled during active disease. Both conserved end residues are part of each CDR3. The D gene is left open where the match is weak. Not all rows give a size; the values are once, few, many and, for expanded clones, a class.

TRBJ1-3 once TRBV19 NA CASSMGIGQHSGNTIYF TGTGCCAGTAGTATGGGAATTGGACAGCACTCTGGAAACACCATATATTTT
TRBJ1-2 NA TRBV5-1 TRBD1 CASTLDRTYYGYTF TGCGCCAGCACCCTGGACAGGACCTACTATGGCTACACCTTC
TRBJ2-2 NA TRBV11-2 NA CASSLGGGSNTGELFF TGTGCCAGCAGCTTAGGTGGAGGATCGAACACCGGGGAGCTGTTTTTT
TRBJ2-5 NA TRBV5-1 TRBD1 CASSLGTGGQETQYF TGCGCCAGCAGCTTGGGGACAGGGGGCCAAGAGACCCAGTACTTC
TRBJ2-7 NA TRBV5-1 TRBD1 CASSLFGTGGYEQYF TGCGCCAGCAGCTTGTTCGGGACAGGGGGGTACGAGCAGTACTTC
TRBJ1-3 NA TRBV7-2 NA CASSLARGGNTIYF TGTGCCAGCAGCTTAGCCAGGGGTGGAAACACCATATATTTT
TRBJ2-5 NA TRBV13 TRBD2 CASSFGVRTSGGYQETQYF TGTGCCAGCAGCTTCGGTGTTCGGACTAGCGGGGGGTACCAAGAGACCCAGTACTTC
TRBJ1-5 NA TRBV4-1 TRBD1 CASSQSEGGYNQPQHF TGCGCCAGCAGCCAGTCGGAAGGGGGCTACAATCAGCCCCAGCATTTT
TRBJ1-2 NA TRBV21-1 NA CASSGTGFNYGYTF TGTGCCAGCAGCGGCACAGGTTTTAACTATGGCTACACCTTC
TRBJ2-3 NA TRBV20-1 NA CSASNRGTDTQYF TGCAGTGCTAGTAATCGAGGGACAGATACGCAGTATTTT
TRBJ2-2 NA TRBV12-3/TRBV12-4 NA CASGQNTGELFF TGTGCCAGCGGGCAGAACACCGGGGAGCTGTTTTTT
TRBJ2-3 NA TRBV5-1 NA CASSVEEYTDTQYF TGCGCCAGCAGCGTCGAGGAGTACACAGATACGCAGTATTTT
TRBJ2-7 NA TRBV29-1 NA CSVVIPDDYEQYF TGCAGCGTTGTCATCCCAGATGACTACGAGCAGTACTTC
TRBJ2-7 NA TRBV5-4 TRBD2 CASSSAGDSALYEQYF TGTGCCAGCAGCTCGGCGGGGGACTCAGCACTCTACGAGCAGTACTTC
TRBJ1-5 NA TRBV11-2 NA CASSLDSGNQPQHF TGTGCCAGCAGCCTCGACAGCGGCAATCAGCCCCAGCATTTT
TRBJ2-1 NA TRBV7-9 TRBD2 CATERGPSSYNEQFF TGTGCCACCGAGCGGGGGCCTAGCTCCTACAATGAGCAGTTCTTC
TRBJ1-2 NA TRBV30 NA CAWSVLRQNYGYTF TGTGCCTGGAGTGTACTTCGACAAAACTATGGCTACACCTTC
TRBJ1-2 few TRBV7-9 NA CATESTLRGGYTF TGTGCCACCGAATCGACCCTACGCGGTGGCTACACCTTC
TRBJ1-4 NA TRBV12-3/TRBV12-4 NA CASSLFGGQKLFF TGTGCCAGCAGCCTTTTCGGGGGGCAAAAACTGTTTTTT
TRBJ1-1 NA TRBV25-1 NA CASSASGGSEAFF TGTGCCAGCAGTGCTTCGGGGGGCTCAGAAGCTTTCTTT
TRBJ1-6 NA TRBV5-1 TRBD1 CASSLDPIGTGAMGALHF TGCGCCAGCAGCTTGGACCCCATTGGGACAGGGGCCATGGGGGCCCTCCACTTT
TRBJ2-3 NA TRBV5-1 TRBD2 CASSLEGLAGVNTQYF TGCGCCAGCAGCTTAGAAGGACTAGCGGGGGTGAATACGCAGTATTTT
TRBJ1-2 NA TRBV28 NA CASSPVGQGLNYGYTF TGTGCCAGCAGCCCTGTGGGGCAGGGGCTTAACTATGGCTACACCTTC
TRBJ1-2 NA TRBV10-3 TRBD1 CANNPGQGIGGYTF TGTGCCAACAACCCGGGACAGGGAATAGGGGGCTACACCTTC
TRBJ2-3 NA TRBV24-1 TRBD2 CATSDSSGGGDTQYF TGTGCCACCAGTGATTCGAGCGGGGGTGGAGATACGCAGTATTTT
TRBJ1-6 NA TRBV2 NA CASSGSILPSSPLHF TGTGCCAGCAGCGGGTCTATTTTACCGAGTTCACCCCTCCACTTT
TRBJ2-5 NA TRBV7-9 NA CASSLGRVETQYF TGTGCCAGCAGCTTAGGCAGGGTTGAGACCCAGTACTTC
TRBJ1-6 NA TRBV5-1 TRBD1 CASSLVPGQGNNSPLHF TGCGCCAGCAGCTTGGTTCCGGGACAGGGAAATAATTCACCCCTCCACTTT
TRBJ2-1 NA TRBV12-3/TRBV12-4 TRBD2 CASQSGGANEQFF TGTGCCAGCCAGAGCGGGGGGGCGAATGAGCAGTTCTTC
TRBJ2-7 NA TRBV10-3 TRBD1 CAISGTGGYEQYF TGTGCCATCAGTGGGACAGGGGGCTACGAGCAGTACTTC
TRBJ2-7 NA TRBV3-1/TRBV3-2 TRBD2 CASRQYLAGSSYEQYF TGTGCCAGCAGGCAGTATCTAGCGGGCTCGTCCTACGAGCAGTACTTC
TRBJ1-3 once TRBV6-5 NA CASSYSGVDSGNTIYF TGTGCCAGCAGTTACTCCGGGGTCGACTCTGGAAACACCATATATTTT
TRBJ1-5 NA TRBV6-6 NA CASSPPRGGGNQPQHF TGTGCCAGCAGTCCACCGCGCGGGGGGGGCAATCAGCCCCAGCATTTT
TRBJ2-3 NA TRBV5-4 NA CASSLDGDIDTQYF TGTGCCAGCAGCTTGGACGGGGACATTGATACGCAGTATTTT
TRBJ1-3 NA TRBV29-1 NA CSVEDWTANTIYF TGCAGCGTTGAAGATTGGACAGCAAACACCATATATTTT
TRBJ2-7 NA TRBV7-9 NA CASIPRGRYEQYF TGTGCCAGCATTCCCCGGGGAAGGTACGAGCAGTACTTC
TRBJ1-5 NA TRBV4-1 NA CASSQATGQDNSNQPQHF TGCGCCAGCAGCCAAGCAACAGGGCAGGATAATAGCAATCAGCCCCAGCATTTT
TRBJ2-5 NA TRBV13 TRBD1 CASSSKTGRETQYF TGTGCCAGCAGCTCCAAGACAGGGCGGGAGACCCAGTACTTC
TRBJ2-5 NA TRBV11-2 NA CASSFGAQETQYF TGTGCCAGCAGCTTTGGAGCTCAGGAGACCCAGTACTTC
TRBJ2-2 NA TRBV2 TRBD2 CASSVSGGADTGELFF TGTGCCAGCAGTGTTAGCGGGGGGGCAGACACCGGGGAGCTGTTTTTT
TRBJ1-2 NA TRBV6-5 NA CASGLTGANYGYTF TGTGCCAGCGGGTTGACAGGCGCTAACTATGGCTACACCTTC
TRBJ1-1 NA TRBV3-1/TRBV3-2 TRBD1 CASRLQGARNTEAFF TGTGCCAGCAGGTTACAGGGGGCACGGAACACTGAAGCTTTCTTT
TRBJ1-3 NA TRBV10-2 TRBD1 CASRGPTGDRNTIYF TGCGCCAGCCGTGGTCCTACAGGGGATCGAAACACCATATATTTT
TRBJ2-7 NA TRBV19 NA CASTQDEKQYF TGTGCCAGTACACAGGACGAAAAGCAGTACTTC
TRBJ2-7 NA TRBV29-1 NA CSVAPGQINEQYF TGCAGCGTTGCTCCGGGACAAATCAACGAGCAGTACTTC
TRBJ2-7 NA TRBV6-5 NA CASSYAGVFYEQYF TGTGCCAGCAGTTATGCAGGGGTATTCTACGAGCAGTACTTC
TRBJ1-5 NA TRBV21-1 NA CASSKARTGASNQPQHF TGTGCCAGCAGCAAAGCGAGAACAGGGGCAAGCAATCAGCCCCAGCATTTT
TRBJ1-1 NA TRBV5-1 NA CASTGGSNLMNTEAFF TGCGCCAGCACTGGTGGCTCCAACCTTATGAACACTGAAGCTTTCTTT
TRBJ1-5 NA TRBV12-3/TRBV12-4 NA CASSLAPFQPQHF TGTGCCAGCAGTTTAGCCCCTTTTCAGCCCCAGCATTTT
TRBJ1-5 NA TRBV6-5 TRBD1 CASSYSIPGQGQPQHF TGTGCCAGCAGTTACTCGATCCCGGGACAGGGACAGCCCCAGCATTTT
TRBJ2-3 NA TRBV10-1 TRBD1 CASRGLTGGRNTQYF TGCGCCAGCAGAGGACTCACAGGGGGTCGGAATACGCAGTATTTT
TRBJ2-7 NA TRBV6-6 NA CASSYSGGGSYEQYF TGTGCCAGCAGTTACTCTGGTGGGGGGTCCTACGAGCAGTACTTC
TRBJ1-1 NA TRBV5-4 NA CASSFLIQGNTEAFF TGTGCCAGCAGCTTCCTCATACAGGGTAACACTGAAGCTTTCTTT
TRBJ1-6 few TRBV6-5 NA CASRQPTYNSPLHF TGTGCCAGCAGACAGCCCACCTATAATTCACCCCTCCACTTT
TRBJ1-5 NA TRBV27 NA CASRPRSGNQPQHF TGTGCCAGCAGACCTAGATCCGGGAATCAGCCCCAGCATTTT